This TCR beta chain was sequenced in a study of Ad26.COV2.S vaccination and SARS-CoV-2 variants. Study background: Administration of Ad26.COV2.S was intramuscular, either once or twice 56 days apart.

In regard to this clone: Its antigen is undetermined.

Trimming removed 4 bases at V and 3 bases at J, with 11 bases between. CDR3 length equals 13 residues. Germline loops: CDR1 SGHRS, CDR2 YFSETQ. The treatment: over 15 received Ad26.COV2.S at low or high dose, single or two shots; 5 received placebo; per-sample allocation not given. Sampling was done on day 63 after the first vaccine or placebo injection. The repertoire was sequenced with immunoSEQ multiplex PCR; TCRdb's copy has only in-frame clones and lacks some. Counted here are about 390,000 clones, over 80% occurring once; the ten biggest clones make up around 1.7%. Notes on the study in general: Following vaccination, spike-specific CD8+ and CD4+ T cell responses reportedly exhibited substantial breadth.

This TCR derives from a person between 18 and 59 years old who received the Ad26.COV2.S COVID-19 vaccine or a placebo. The genes are TRBV5-1 and TRBJ2-7, with D unresolved. The material was peripheral blood, obtained in a trial of Ad26.COV2.S vaccine versus placebo. The CDR3 spells CASSPRSRYEQYF. CDR3 DNA: TGCGCCAGCAGCCCTCGGTCCCGCTACGAGCAGTACTTC.